The 21 T cell receptor beta chains below were found in one sample sequenced in a study of Tregs in tolerant kidney transplant recipients. Related graft donors supplied nonmyeloablative bone marrow transplants, and mixed chimerism was transient. Generated by immunoSEQ multiplex PCR, the TCRdb table keeps only in-frame clones and is missing some. The data contain tens of thousands of clones, over 85% of them seen just once; the ten biggest clones take up around 1.6%. Sequencing was performed on CD4+ T cells from blood (PBMCs), taken 12 months after the transplant. All receptors come from a human patient who received a combined kidney and bone marrow transplant. The graft donor may account for some of the T cells.

The V and J genes are TRBV7-8 and TRBJ1-1, with 10 positions matching TRBD1. The CDR3 is 14 residues long. Germline assignment: CDR1 SGHVS and CDR2 FQNEAQ. J was trimmed by 4 bases and V by 5 bases; bases with no gene match: 4. The CDR3 region has the DNA TGTGCCAGCAGCAAGAGGACAGGGGGCACTGAAGCTTTCTTT. Its translation: CASSKRTGGTEAFF.

The CDR3 DNA follows: TGTGCCAGCAGCGTAGACGGGAGGGCCTTCGACGAGCAGTACTTC. Its protein is CASSVDGRAFDEQYF. This rearrangement joins TRBV9 to TRBJ2-7; 8 bases are a match to TRBD2. J was trimmed by 5 bases and V by 0 bases; bases with no gene match: 7. The CDR3 runs 15 residues. The germline V gene has CDR1 SGDLS and CDR2 YYNGEE.

This chain uses TRBV19 with TRBJ2-1; 8 bases agree with TRBD1. V shed 1 base, J shed 14 bases, and the junction held 7 bases outside the gene matches. Germline CDR1 and CDR2: LNHDA and SQIVND (reference sequence). This CDR3 region has 13 residues. For the CDR3, the DNA is TGTGCCAGTAGTATAGGGCAGGGGGCTGATAAGTTCTTC. This sequence encodes CASSIGQGADKFF.

The chain has TRBV7-9 and TRBJ2-1, with 10 bases lining up with TRBD1. The CDR3 extends over 14 amino acids. The V gene's germline CDR1 is SEHNR and CDR2 FQNEAQ (reference sequence). Losses at the gene ends were 5 bases for V and 7 bases for J; bases not matched to a gene: 5. Here the CDR3 DNA reads TGTGCCAGCAGCCTGGGACAGGGGTCTAATGAGCAGTTCTTC. Its translation is CASSLGQGSNEQFF. The complete variable domain, with remaining parts taken from reference TRBV7-9 and TRBJ2-1, reads DTGVSQNPRHKITKRGQNVTFRCDPISEHNRLYWYRQTLGQGPEFLTYFQNEAQLEKSRLLSDRFSAERPKGSFSTLEIQRTEQGDSAMYLCASSLGQGSNEQFFGPGTRLTVL.

This chain links TRBV7-2 with TRBJ2-7; 8 nucleotides line up with TRBD2. The CDR3 is made up of 15 amino acids. From germline, CDR1 is SGHTA and CDR2 FQGNSA. After removal of 2 bases from V and 2 bases from J, the junction contained 5 bases not matched to a gene. In DNA, the CDR3 is TGTGCCAGCAGCTTAAGTCCGCGGGGGGCCTACGAGCAGTACTTC. The encoded protein is CASSLSPRGAYEQYF.

This chain connects TRBV5-1 to TRBJ2-1, with 9 positions matching TRBD2. Per germline, CDR1 SGHRS and CDR2 YFSETQ. CDR3 size: 16 residues. V shed 4 bases, J shed 7 bases, and the junction held 12 bases outside the gene matches. CDR3 nucleotide sequence: TGCGCCAGCAGCCGGAATTTTATGGCGGGAGGGAATGAGCAGTTCTTC. It codes for CASSRNFMAGGNEQFF.

The chain uses TRBV11-2 and TRBJ2-5; 9 bases map to TRBD1. The end of the DNA fits TRBJ2-7 better, so the J call may be wrong. The V gene's germline CDR1 is SGHAT and CDR2 FQNNGV. This CDR3 has 15 residues. Here the CDR3 reads CASSPRQGVTYEQYF. In nucleotides, the CDR3 is TGTGCCAGCAGCCCAAGACAGGGGGTTACCTACGAGCAGTACTTC.

This chain uses TRBV5-1 with TRBJ2-7; maybe TRBD2 (6 bases). V lost 4 bases and J lost 4, with 9 bases in between. CDR1 is SGHRS and CDR2 is YFSETQ in the germline V gene. The CDR3 loop spans 12 amino acids. The CDR3 loop is CASSVGGYEQYF. As DNA, the CDR3 is TGCGCCAGCAGCGTGGGAGGTTACGAGCAGTACTTC. The full variable domain, with the rest looked up from reference TRBV5-1 and TRBJ2-7, is KAGVTQTPRYLIKTRGQQVTLSCSPISGHRSVSWYQQTPGQGLQFLFEYFSETQRNKGNFPGRFSGRQFSNSRSEMNVSTLELGDSALYLCASSVGGYEQYFGPGTRLTVT.

Here the CDR3 reads CASSKGQPYQPQHF. The CDR3 DNA sequence: TGTGCCAGCAGCAAAGGACAGCCTTATCAGCCCCAGCATTTT. The chain joins TRBV7-7 to TRBJ1-5, with D possibly TRBD1 on 6 matching bases. Germline V gene sequence: CDR1 SSHAT, CDR2 FNYEAQ (reference sequence). The CDR3 runs to 14 residues. V was trimmed by 5 bases and J by 5 bases, leaving 13 bases between them.

This sequence joins TRBV25-1 and TRBJ2-5; 8 nucleotides line up with TRBD1. The CDR3 spans 13 residues. V lost 3 bases to trimming and J lost 5 bases; unmatched junction nucleotides: 2. The germline V gene has CDR1 MGHDK and CDR2 SYGVNS. The DNA for the CDR3 is TGTGCCAGCAGTGAGACAGGGGTGGAGACCCAGTACTTC. This codes for CASSETGVETQYF.

Details on this clone: Other nucleotide sequences from this sample produce the same CDR3. The rearrangement uses TRBV5-1 and TRBJ2-7; 12 bases are shared with TRBD2. The length of the CDR3 is 16 residues. Unmatched junction bases numbered 5, after V lost 4 bases and J lost 0 bases. The germline gives CDR1 SGHRS, CDR2 YFSETQ. CDR3 amino acids: CASSQGLAGDSYEQYF. As DNA, the CDR3 is TGCGCCAGCAGCCAGGGACTAGCGGGTGACTCCTACGAGCAGTACTTC.

The chain is built from TRBV7-2 and TRBJ1-1; D might be TRBD1 (6 bases). The CDR3 covers 14 residues. The V gene lost 6 bases and the J gene lost 7 bases, with 18 bases spanning the gap. Looked up from germline, CDR1 is SGHTA and CDR2 is FQGNSA. This chain's CDR3 is CASRTPTGSYEAFF. Written as DNA, the CDR3 is TGTGCCAGCAGGACCCCAACAGGGAGCTATGAAGCTTTCTTT.

In its sample, this clone was seen once. V is TRBV2 and J is TRBJ2-3, with unresolved D. This CDR3 region has 15 residues. Trimming cost V 1 base and J 2 bases, with 10 bases left between them. The germline V gene has CDR1 SNHLY and CDR2 FYNNEI. CDR3 sequence (DNA): TGTGCCAGCAGTGAAGACAGTATAGACACAGATACGCAGTATTTT. Translated: CASSEDSIDTDTQYF.

The chain joins TRBV5-1 to TRBJ2-1, with 9 bases fitting TRBD2. The trim removed 0 bases at V and 9 bases at J, leaving 13 bases unmatched. The germline CDR1 and CDR2 sequences are SGHRS and YFSETQ. The CDR3 length is 17 residues. In DNA, the CDR3 is TGCGCCAGCAGCTTGGTTGGGCTAGCGGGACACCGAGGTGAGCAGTTCTTC. Its translation is CASSLVGLAGHRGEQFF.

The genes are TRBV6-6 and TRBJ2-3; possible D gene TRBD2, 5 bases. Germline V gives CDR1 MNHNY, CDR2 SVGAGI (reference sequence). With 4 bases removed from V and 2 bases from J, the gap between germline ends came to 13 bases. This CDR3 has 15 amino acids. For the CDR3, the DNA is TGTGCCAGCAGTTTAGAAGCGGTAGTCACAGATACGCAGTATTTT. Protein: CASSLEAVVTDTQYF.

For the CDR3, the DNA is TGTGCCAGCAGCTTAGACGGACTACTGTCCTACGAGCAGTACTTC. Amino acids: CASSLDGLLSYEQYF. This chain connects TRBV11-3 to TRBJ2-7; possibly TRBD2 for D (6 bases). Germline assignment: CDR1 SGHNT and CDR2 YENEEA. The V end lost 0 bases, the J end lost 1 base, and 10 bases lay between the germline ends. This CDR3 is 15 amino acids long.

The V gene is TRBV7-2, the J gene TRBJ2-7, with 8 bases that match TRBD2. V was clipped by 4 bases and J by 5 bases; unmatched bases: 7. Per germline, CDR1 SGHTA and CDR2 FQGNSA. CDR3 length: 14 amino acids. The CDR3 bases are TGTGCCAGCAGCTCATTAGCGGGAAAGGACGAGCAGTACTTC. The encoded protein is CASSSLAGKDEQYF.

The chain employs TRBV5-1 and TRBJ2-7; weak D call: TRBD2 (7 bases). Per germline, CDR1 SGHRS and CDR2 YFSETQ. Trimming shortened V by 4 bases and J by 7 bases, and 27 bases separated the two germline ends. This CDR3 comprises 17 residues. The CDR3 DNA reads TGCGCCAGCAGCCAGCCAGCCGGGGGCCTCCCCGGGAGGGAGCAGTACTTC. It encodes CASSQPAGGLPGREQYF.

The chain uses TRBV6-5 and TRBJ2-5; the match to TRBD2 covers 7 bases. Gene TRBJ2-7 matches the end of the DNA better, so the J call may be wrong. The CDR3 length is 11 residues. The germline gives CDR1 MNHEY, CDR2 SVGAGI. The CDR3 sequence: CAASGPYEQYF. CDR3 bases: TGTGCCGCTAGCGGACCCTACGAGCAGTACTTC.

The CDR3 reads CASSSEGLTGDEQYF. CDR3 DNA: TGTGCCAGCAGCTCCGAGGGACTTACAGGGGACGAGCAGTACTTC. The chain carries TRBV7-8 and TRBJ2-7; a weak D match, TRBD1 (7 bases). CDR3 length: 15 residues. Germline V lookup: CDR1 SGHVS, CDR2 FQNEAQ. Trimming stripped 4 bases from V and 5 bases from J, with 18 bases between. The whole variable domain, remainder taken from reference TRBV7-8 and TRBJ2-7, is GAGVSQSPRYKVAKRGQDVALRCDPISGHVSLFWYQQALGQGPEFLTYFQNEAQLDKSGLPSDRFFAERPEGSVSTLKIQRTQQEDSAVYLCASSSEGLTGDEQYFGPGTRLTVT.

The V call is TRBV4-3, the J call TRBJ1-2, with a weak D call TRBD1 (5 bases). The CDR3 totals 15 residues. CDR1 and CDR2 from the germline V gene are LGHNA and YSLEER. Trimming removed 0 bases from V and 8 bases from J, with 16 bases in between. The chain's CDR3 is CASSQEVQVRRGYTF. DNA of the CDR3: TGCGCCAGCAGCCAAGAAGTACAGGTCCGTAGAGGCTACACCTTC.